The present TCR beta chain was sequenced within a study of cytomegalovirus exposure and HLA in healthy donors. Findings and caveats of the study: In vitro, three CMV-associated chains proved specific for CMV antigens. Cytomegalovirus association was assigned to approximately 180 TCR beta chains.

J gave up 6 bases and V 1 base, and 2 bases lay outside the gene matches. The germline V gene has CDR1 SGHAT and CDR2 FQNNGV. The CDR3 consists of 15 residues. A remark on this clone: Antigen unknown.

The repertoire was sequenced with immunoSEQ multiplex PCR; TCRdb's copy has only in-frame clones and lacks some. The sample has some 250,000 clones, 75% to 90% seen once. This receptor was identified in a woman aged 25 to 39 in good health and CMV-seropositive. V usage is TRBV11-2 and J usage is TRBJ1-5, with TRBD1 matching 11 bases. Material for sequencing was PBMCs. The CDR3 bases are TGTGCCAGCAGCTTAGGGGACAGGGGGACTCAGCCCCAGCATTTT. It is translated as CASSLGDRGTQPQHF.